This T cell receptor beta chain was captured by sequencing in a study of CD8 T cells in Susac syndrome. Study in general: Intravenous immunoglobulin alone or corticosteroids were being given to patients with Susac syndrome at blood draw, unless they were therapy-naive.

Random hexamers primed reverse transcription of about 0.45 to 1 ug RNA. TCRdb re-called the immunoSEQ multiplex PCR reads with MiXCR, one entry per CDR3 protein. The data hold under 95,000 distinct CDR3 sequences, with just under 95% observed a single time. This CDR3 region has 15 residues. Germline lookup yields CDR1 SGDLS and CDR2 YYNGEE. V lost 4 bases to trimming and J lost 8 bases, with 19 bases between them. CD8+ and CD4+ blood T cells underwent TCR beta sequencing. Negative isolation was used for CD8+ and CD4+ T cells and FACS enrichment for TEMRA cells. The chain joins TRBV9 to TRBJ2-4, with D uncertain. This TCR was sampled from a human donor with Susac syndrome. The specimen was CD4+ T cells from PBMCs. The CDR3 DNA sequence: TGTGCCAGCAGCAAGAGTGCAGAGACCGTGGACATTCAGTACTTC. It specifies CASSKSAETVDIQYF.